The source of this T cell receptor (beta chain) is a study of T-cell memory formation after mild COVID-19. Study results and caveats: Whether day 37 second-wave clones are SARS-CoV-2-specific was not confirmed.

Germline V gene lookup returns CDR1 MGHRA and CDR2 YSYEKL. V was trimmed by 4 bases and J by 9 bases, leaving 19 bases between them. The CDR3 is made up of 16 amino acids. TCRdb redid the calling of the 5' RACE reads with MiXCR, one entry per CDR3 protein. The sample contains approximately 300,000 distinct CDR3 sequences, roughly a fifth of which appear only once. This clonotype was detected only a few times. Its antigen remains unidentified. This receptor was taken from a young man who had mild COVID-19 (a few samples of this study predate the infection). Cell type and time point are not known. The gene calls are TRBV4-1 and TRBJ1-6, with a possible D match to TRBD1 (5 bases). Sequencing was done on a sample of PBMCs or a T cell subset sorted from them (not recorded which). The CDR3 sequence is CASSLSPSGASSPLHF. As DNA, the CDR3 is TGCGCCAGCAGCCTAAGCCCCTCCGGGGCGTCTTCACCCCTCCACTTT.